This TCR beta chain was found in a study of blood T cell repertoires in COVID-19 (dated by TCRdb to about 2020). Describing the broader study: The collaborator samples originated in the United States, Italy and Spain and spanned the acute and convalescent phases of COVID-19. HLA class I and class II types, where available, came from metadata supplied by the sample provider rather than from assay-based typing. Samples were obtained from the ongoing ImmuneRACE study (first 160 participants) and from over 1,000 subjects provided by 6 global collaborators. The material from the prospective study consisted of cDNA or gDNA derived from T cells, B-cell-depleted T cells, or PBMCs. A freely available public database, intended as a resource for researchers studying the immune response to SARS-CoV-2, is where the repertoires were released. Subjects who had been exposed to COVID-19, were actively infected with it, or had recovered from it provided the deeply sampled blood TCRbeta repertoires that made up the dataset. Sample metadata almost always included a de-identified subject ID, COVID-19 status, age in years and sex.

The study at large found these results: How much clinical and demographic metadata was included differed by source and by participant, and the metadata was provided uncurated.

Each collaborating institution followed its own protocols to collect whole blood in K2EDTA tubes. For TCRbeta analysis, collaborator samples were shipped as frozen whole blood, as isolated PBMCs, or as DNA extracted from either sample type. About this clone: Its antigen has not been determined. Per-nucleotide qualities are absent, and no much larger clonotype sits a single base away.

TCRbeta CDR3 regions were amplified from genomic DNA using the immunoSEQ Assay, a bias-controlled multiplex PCR. The published analysis was carried out like this. The number of nucleated cells in each sample was estimated from the amplification of reference gene primers within the assay. To quantify the absolute abundance of each unique TCRbeta CDR3 rearrangement, sequence reads were collapsed and filtered. For each sample, productive Simpson clonality was calculated as the square root of Simpson's diversity index across productive rearrangements. The immuneACCESS repertoire file appears here via TCRdb, limited to in-frame rearrangements. These files lack a portion of the clones; in checked studies, under half of the deficit traces to unresolved V genes, and the cause of the others is not known. Clonal size and the V and J genes are those of that table, whereas D and trimming came from the DNA. In this sample the table shows around 180,000 clones, nearly 85% of which occur a single time. The biggest ten clones account for about 4.8% of the sample.

The germline ends are 9 bases apart after V is trimmed by 2 bases and J by 10 bases. According to the germline V gene, CDR1 reads MNHNS and CDR2 reads SASEGT. Counted from cysteine to phenylalanine, this CDR3 has 13 amino acids. The read is trimmed to its CDR3 DNA, 39 bases read in frame from base 1. The source of this sequence is a woman aged 25 to 45 with acute or convalescent COVID-19. The sequenced sample was peripheral blood. This receptor chain uses TRBV6-1 and TRBJ1-6, with a tentative D gene TRBD1 over 6 matching bases. The CDR3 reads as follows: CASSELGGSPLHF. The DNA sequence is TGTGCCAGCAGTGAACTTGGGGGCTCACCCCTCCACTTT.